What follows are 29 T cell receptor beta chains derived from one specimen sequenced in a study of response to subunit inactivated influenza vaccine (dated 2018 in TCRdb). Libraries were made using RT-PCR. Sequencing was carried out with an Illumina HiSeq 2500. TCRdb reanalyzed the raw reads on its own, using fastp at Q25 for trimming and MiXCR for clone calling, and kept in-frame beta chains. Every distinct CDR3 protein forms one entry, paired with its most common genes and DNA. For this sample the table gives about 650,000 distinct CDR3 sequences, of which 14% were detected only once. Around 7.6% of the sample goes to the ten largest clones. The sample here was PBMCs from blood, taken about 14 days before vaccination. All receptors come from a man in his fifties or sixties who received an inactivated influenza vaccine. Donor details come from another sample of the same person, matched by shared clones.

V and J are TRBV5-1 and TRBJ1-1, with D unclear. The CDR3 has 14 residues. CDR1 and CDR2 from the germline V gene are SGHRS and YFSETQ. Trimming left V 0 bases short and J 8 bases short, with 14 bases between. CDR3 DNA sequence: TGCGCCAGCAGCTTGGTCGCAGCGGAGCTAGAAGCTTTCTTT. It encodes CASSLVAAELEAFF.

The genes are TRBV28 and TRBJ2-7; D possibly corresponds to TRBD2 (5 bases). The CDR3 is made up of 18 amino acids. V shed 2 bases and J shed 0 bases, with 20 bases lying between them. Germline lookup yields CDR1 MDHEN and CDR2 SYDVKM. Here the CDR3 reads CASSLRGSWQRSSYEQYF. CDR3 nucleotides: TGTGCCAGCAGTTTAAGAGGCTCCTGGCAGCGGAGCTCCTACGAGCAGTACTTC.

This clonotype was found many times. The chain carries TRBV15 and TRBJ1-5; D ambiguous. In germline, CDR1 is LNHNV, CDR2 YYDKDF (reference sequence). The CDR3 runs to 17 residues. V lost 5 bases to trimming and J lost 4 bases, with 21 bases between them. CDR3 nucleotide sequence: TGTGCCACCAGCTACGGCAGGAACCACGGTCGGAATCAGCCCCAGCATTTT. This encodes CATSYGRNHGRNQPQHF. Using reference TRBV15 and TRBJ1-5 for the parts outside the CDR3, the full variable domain is DAMVIQNPRYQVTQFGKPVTLSCSQTLNHNVMYWYQQKSSQAPKLLFHYYDKDFNNEADTPDNFQSRRPNTSFCFLDIRSPGLGDTAMYLCATSYGRNHGRNQPQHFGDGTRLSIL.

The sample holds a few counts of this clonotype. J is TRBJ2-4 and V is TRBV7-8; a possible D gene is TRBD2 (5 bases). Germline CDR1 is SGHVS and CDR2 is FQNEAQ. Trimming shortened V by 5 bases and J by 2 bases, and 16 bases separated the two germline ends. The CDR3 runs 16 residues. The CDR3 DNA follows: TGTGCCAGCAGCATTAGGACGGAGGAGACCAAAAACATTCAGTACTTC. Protein sequence: CASSIRTEETKNIQYF.

This clonotype was found a few times. This sequence joins TRBV7-8 and TRBJ2-5, with TRBD1 identical over 9 bases. CDR3 length: 14 amino acids. Germline V gene data show CDR1 as SGHVS and CDR2 as FQNEAQ. The V and J ends lost 1 base and 5 bases, in that order; junction bases with no gene match: 2. CDR3 sequence: CASSLGDRVETQYF. In DNA form, the CDR3 reads TGTGCCAGCAGCTTAGGGGACAGGGTCGAGACCCAGTACTTC.

The genes are TRBV11-2 and TRBJ2-3, with D hard to call. The V gene lost 0 bases and the J gene lost 0 bases, with 10 bases spanning the gap. This CDR3 region has 16 residues. The germline CDR1 and CDR2 sequences are SGHAT and FQNNGV. The chain's CDR3 is CASSLDRPVSTDTQYF. In DNA form, the CDR3 reads TGTGCCAGCAGCTTAGACAGGCCGGTTAGCACAGATACGCAGTATTTT.

The genes are TRBV28 and TRBJ1-4; D might be TRBD1 (5 bases). Germline V lookup: CDR1 MDHEN, CDR2 SYDVKM. V was trimmed by 2 bases and J by 12 bases, leaving 10 bases between them. The CDR3 totals 12 residues. CDR3 nucleotide sequence: TGTGCCAGCAGTTTACTTGACAGAGAACTGTTTTTT. Encoded protein: CASSLLDRELFF.

This clonotype has just a few counts. The chain is built from TRBV20-1 and TRBJ2-2; TRBD2 matches at 9 bases. Germline-derived CDR1 and CDR2 are DFQATT and SNEGSKA (reference sequence). This CDR3 has 17 amino acids. J gave up 5 bases and V 0 bases, and 10 bases lay outside the gene matches. CDR3 loop: CSARDPLAGAGTGELFF. Here the CDR3 DNA reads TGCAGTGCTAGAGACCCTTTAGCGGGAGCCGGGACCGGGGAGCTGTTTTTT.

This clonotype was counted at least ten times. This chain's CDR3 is CATSLASGNTDTQYF. In DNA form, the CDR3 reads TGTGCCACCTCACTTGCGTCAGGGAACACAGATACGCAGTATTTT. This chain connects TRBV24-1 to TRBJ2-3; possibly TRBD1 for D (5 bases). CDR3 length equals 15 residues. The V end lost 9 bases, the J end lost 2 bases, and 17 bases lay between the germline ends. Germline CDR1 and CDR2: KGHDR and SFDVKD.

This clonotype came up many times. This CDR3 reads CAISESGRNNEQFF. In nucleotides, the CDR3 is TGTGCCATCAGTGAGTCGGGCCGAAACAATGAGCAGTTCTTC. The V and J genes are TRBV10-3 and TRBJ2-1; D unclear. In germline, CDR1 is ENHRY, CDR2 SYGVKD. CDR3 size: 14 residues. Trimming pared 0 bases from V and 5 bases from J, leaving 8 bases between.

This clonotype was recorded many times. The chain employs TRBV10-3 and TRBJ2-7; D might be TRBD1 (5 bases). The CDR3 loop spans 12 amino acids. In germline, CDR1 is ENHRY, CDR2 SYGVKD. Between the trimmed V and J ends, which lost 4 bases and 4 bases, there was a span of 8 bases. The CDR3, as DNA: TGTGCCATCAGTGTCGACAGTTACGAGCAGTACTTC. It specifies CAISVDSYEQYF.

This clonotype has ten or more counts. V gene TRBV20-1 combines with J gene TRBJ2-7; D is tentatively TRBD1 or TRBD2 (5 bases each). The CDR3 contains 12 residues. Germline CDR1 and CDR2: DFQATT and SNEGSKA (reference sequence). The germline V and J ends were trimmed by 6 bases and 6 bases, with 15 bases remaining between them. Here the CDR3 DNA reads TGCAGTGCCCATAGCGTTGGGGGCGAGCAGTACTTC. Protein: CSAHSVGGEQYF.

This rearrangement joins TRBV28 to TRBJ1-5, with D possibly matching TRBD1 (6 bases). The CDR3 is 15 residues long. Trimming removed 6 bases from V and 2 bases from J, with 14 bases in between. The germline V gene encodes CDR1 MDHEN and CDR2 SYDVKM. Here the CDR3 reads CASSARGLGNQPQHF. The DNA for the CDR3 is TGTGCCAGCAGCGCAAGGGGGTTGGGCAATCAGCCCCAGCATTTT.

The chain is built from TRBV5-1 and TRBJ2-5, with D perhaps matching TRBD1 (6 bases). The CDR3 contains 14 residues. Per the germline V gene, CDR1 is SGHRS and CDR2 is YFSETQ. V was pared by 0 bases and J by 4 bases, with 10 bases between. For the CDR3, the DNA is TGCGCCAGCAGCTTGGACCTGGGGGCAGAGACCCAGTACTTC. Protein sequence: CASSLDLGAETQYF.

This chain joins TRBV29-1 and TRBJ2-7, with D hard to call. Trimming removed 4 bases from V and 3 bases from J, with 13 bases in between. From germline, CDR1 is SQVTM and CDR2 ANQGSEA. This CDR3 is 13 amino acids long. The CDR3 sequence: CSVASGPSYEQYF. The CDR3 coding sequence is TGCAGCGTTGCATCTGGACCTAGCTACGAGCAGTACTTC.

There are many counts of this clonotype. The chain carries TRBV12-3 or TRBV12-4 and TRBJ2-4; 10 bases fit TRBD1. The CDR3 is made up of 16 amino acids. J gave up 2 bases and V 6 bases, and 7 bases lay outside the gene matches. The CDR3 DNA is TGTGCCAGCAGGGGACAGGGGAGAGTGACCAAAAACATTCAGTACTTC. Encoded protein: CASRGQGRVTKNIQYF.

The chain joins TRBV2 to TRBJ2-2; TRBD1 aligns across 8 bases. V was pared by 6 bases and J by 0 bases, with 6 bases of the junction left unmatched. Germline V gives CDR1 SNHLY, CDR2 FYNNEI. CDR3 size: 16 residues. CDR3 coding DNA: TGTGCCAGCAGGACCGGGACAGGACCGAACACCGGGGAGCTGTTTTTT. Translation: CASRTGTGPNTGELFF.

This clonotype has a handful of counts. The CDR3 is CSASGLTYQETQYF. CDR3 bases: TGCAGTGCTAGCGGACTAACGTACCAAGAGACCCAGTACTTC. The chain combines TRBV20-1 with TRBJ2-5; D possibly corresponds to TRBD2 (6 bases). In germline, CDR1 is DFQATT, CDR2 SNEGSKA (reference sequence). The CDR3 extends over 14 amino acids. The V end lost 3 bases, the J end lost 0 bases, and 11 bases lay between the germline ends.

This clonotype was found a few times. V gene TRBV20-1 combines with J gene TRBJ2-1, with 9 bases identical to TRBD2. The CDR3 is made up of 15 amino acids. In germline, CDR1 is DFQATT, CDR2 SNEGSKA (reference sequence). V shed 1 base, J shed 5 bases, and the junction held 6 bases outside the gene matches. CDR3 residues: CSARAAAGGNNEQFF. CDR3 bases: TGCAGTGCTAGAGCGGCAGCGGGGGGAAACAATGAGCAGTTCTTC.

This clonotype has more than one count but fewer than ten. The rearrangement links TRBV12-3 or TRBV12-4 to TRBJ2-1; 9 bases match TRBD1. The CDR3 sequence is 15 residues long. The V and J ends lost 5 bases and 4 bases, in that order; junction bases with no gene match: 6. The CDR3 spells CASSPRDREYNEQFF. DNA of the CDR3: TGTGCCAGCAGTCCCCGGGACAGGGAGTACAATGAGCAGTTCTTC.

This clonotype was counted at least ten times. J is TRBJ1-5 and V is TRBV15, with 10 bases lining up with TRBD1. This CDR3 spans 16 amino acids. Trimming at V came to 3 bases and at J to 4 bases, leaving 6 bases not matched to a gene. Germline V gene lookup returns CDR1 LNHNV and CDR2 YYDKDF (reference sequence). DNA of the CDR3: TGTGCCACCAGCAGGCGGGACAGGGGCCCTAATCAGCCCCAGCATTTT. As protein: CATSRRDRGPNQPQHF.

Remarks on this clonotype: A junction boundary mismatches the germline segment, possibly from a read error. This chain joins TRBV18 and TRBJ2-4, with 9 positions matching TRBD2. Germline V gene sequence: CDR1 KGHSH, CDR2 LQKENI. This CDR3 has 15 amino acids. Written as DNA, the CDR3 is TGTGCCAGCTCACCCCTTAGGGAGCGGGGGGTCACGACGAACTTC. Amino acid sequence: CASSPLRERGVTTNF.

At least ten counts were recorded for this clonotype. The chain joins TRBV6-1 to TRBJ2-7; 8 bases line up with TRBD1. Losses at the gene ends were 4 bases for V and 6 bases for J; bases not matched to a gene: 2. Germline V gene sequence: CDR1 MNHNS, CDR2 SASEGT. CDR3 length: 12 residues. This CDR3 is CASSGQGIEQYF. DNA for the CDR3: TGTGCCAGCAGTGGACAGGGGATCGAGCAGTACTTC.

The rearrangement links TRBV9 to TRBJ2-7, with D possibly being TRBD1 or TRBD2 (6 bases each). Per germline, CDR1 SGDLS and CDR2 YYNGEE. V lost 6 bases and J 6 bases, leaving 16 bases between the germline ends. The CDR3 extends over 13 amino acids. The CDR3 sequence is CASIGGTLGEQYF. The CDR3 DNA reads as TGTGCCAGCATTGGGGGGACACTGGGCGAGCAGTACTTC. The variable domain in full, with the rest retrieved from reference TRBV9 and TRBJ2-7, is DSGVTQTPKHLITATGQRVTLRCSPRSGDLSVYWYQQSLDQGLQFLIQYYNGEERAKGNILERFSAQQFPDLHSELNLSSLELGDSALYFCASIGGTLGEQYFGPGTRLTVT.

This clonotype was counted a few times. The chain carries TRBV4-3 and TRBJ2-3; 7 positions agree with TRBD1. With 0 bases clipped from V and 4 bases from J, the junction kept 4 bases outside the gene matches. Germline V lookup: CDR1 LGHNA, CDR2 YSLEER. The CDR3 length is 15 residues. The CDR3: CASSQEGGRADTQYF. The DNA for the CDR3 is TGCGCCAGCAGCCAAGAAGGGGGCCGGGCAGATACGCAGTATTTT.

This clonotype was detected once. The J gene is TRBJ2-1, the V gene TRBV7-6; 7 nucleotides align to TRBD1. Trimming at V came to 1 base and at J to 7 bases, leaving 13 bases not matched to a gene. Germline CDR1 SGHVS, CDR2 FNYEAQ. The CDR3 loop spans 17 amino acids. The CDR3 sequence: CASSLETYRGPGNEQFF. CDR3 bases: TGTGCCAGCAGCTTAGAGACATACAGGGGTCCGGGAAATGAGCAGTTCTTC.

This clonotype occurred a few times. The rearrangement links TRBV28 to TRBJ1-4; D might be TRBD1 (5 bases). Per the germline V gene, CDR1 is MDHEN and CDR2 is SYDVKM. V gave up 6 bases and J gave up 5 bases, with 16 bases separating them. CDR3 length: 15 residues. The CDR3 here is CASRPQGPGNEKLFF. CDR3 DNA sequence: TGTGCCAGCAGGCCGCAGGGACCGGGGAATGAAAAACTGTTTTTT.

The J gene is TRBJ1-5, the V gene TRBV19, with D maybe TRBD1 (6 bases). This CDR3 spans 15 amino acids. Between the trimmed V and J ends, which lost 4 bases and 0 bases, there was a span of 10 bases. Looked up from germline, CDR1 is LNHDA and CDR2 is SQIVND (reference sequence). The DNA for the CDR3 is TGTGCCAGTAGTACTGGACAGTTTAGCAATCAGCCCCAGCATTTT. Its translation is CASSTGQFSNQPQHF.

The rearrangement uses TRBV2 and TRBJ2-2, with TRBD1 as a possible D gene (6 bases). The CDR3 totals 15 residues. V was pared by 3 bases and J by 0 bases, with 8 bases between. Germline CDR1 SNHLY, CDR2 FYNNEI. CDR3: CASSEQGTNTGELFF. CDR3 coding DNA: TGTGCCAGCAGTGAGCAGGGGACGAACACCGGGGAGCTGTTTTTT.